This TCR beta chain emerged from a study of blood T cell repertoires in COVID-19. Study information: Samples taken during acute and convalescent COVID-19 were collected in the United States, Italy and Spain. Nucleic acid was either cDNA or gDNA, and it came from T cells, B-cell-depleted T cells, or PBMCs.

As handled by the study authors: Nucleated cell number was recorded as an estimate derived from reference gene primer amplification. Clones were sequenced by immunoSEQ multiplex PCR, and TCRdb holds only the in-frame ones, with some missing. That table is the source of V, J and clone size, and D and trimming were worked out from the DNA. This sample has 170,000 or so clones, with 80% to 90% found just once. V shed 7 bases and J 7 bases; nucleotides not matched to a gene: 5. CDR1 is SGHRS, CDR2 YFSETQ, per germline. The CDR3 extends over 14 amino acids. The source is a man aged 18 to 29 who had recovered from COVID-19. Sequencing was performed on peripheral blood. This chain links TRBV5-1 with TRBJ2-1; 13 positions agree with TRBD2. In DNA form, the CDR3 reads TGCGCCAGCCGTGGACTAGCGGGAGTTAATGAGCAGTTCTTC. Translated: CASRGLAGVNEQFF. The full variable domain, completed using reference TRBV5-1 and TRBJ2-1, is KAGVTQTPRYLIKTRGQQVTLSCSPISGHRSVSWYQQTPGQGLQFLFEYFSETQRNKGNFPGRFSGRQFSNSRSEMNVSTLELGDSALYLCASRGLAGVNEQFFGPGTRLTVL.